Shown below are 8 T cell receptor beta chains from a single sample sequenced in a study of T cell changes during pregnancy in multiple sclerosis (dated by TCRdb to the late 2010s). The library relied on the immunoSEQ multiplex PCR assay. The table was pulled from immuneACCESS by TCRdb, which kept in-frame rearrangements only. Such tables lose some clones; where checked, under half of the loss comes from unresolved V genes, and the rest has no known cause. The sample table records under 65,000 clones; around 90% of these occur just once. The ten largest clonotypes hold about 0.5% of the sample. The sample here was CD4+ T cells from peripheral blood mononuclear cells, taken in the third trimester of pregnancy. These receptors all stem from a female donor with multiple sclerosis, enrolled in a pregnancy study.

This chain links TRBV27 with TRBJ1-2, with TRBD1 matching over 9 bases. The length of the CDR3 is 14 residues. CDR1 MNHEY and CDR2 SMNVEV come from the germline V gene (reference sequence). After removal of 2 bases from V and 7 bases from J, the junction contained 5 bases not matched to a gene. This CDR3 is CASSLARGQGGYTF. The DNA for the CDR3 is TGTGCCAGCAGTTTAGCGCGGGGACAGGGTGGCTACACCTTC.

The J gene is TRBJ1-1, the V gene TRBV7-3; possibly TRBD1 for D (6 bases). Germline V gives CDR1 SGHTA, CDR2 FQGTGA. Trimming removed 5 bases from V and 1 base from J, with 14 bases in between. The CDR3 sequence is 15 residues long. The CDR3 spells CASSEDGGANTEAFF. CDR3 nucleotides: TGTGCCAGCAGCGAAGACGGGGGGGCGAACACTGAAGCTTTCTTT.

J is TRBJ2-5 and V is TRBV5-1; the match to TRBD2 covers 9 bases. CDR3 size: 17 residues. Germline lookup yields CDR1 SGHRS and CDR2 YFSETQ. Losses at the gene ends were 2 bases for V and 4 bases for J; bases not matched to a gene: 12. The CDR3 DNA reads TGCGCCAGCAGCTTATACAGACAGCGGGGGGCCGGAGAGACCCAGTACTTC. This gives the protein CASSLYRQRGAGETQYF.

The rearrangement uses TRBV4-1 and TRBJ1-5, with D perhaps matching TRBD1 (6 bases). CDR1 MGHRA and CDR2 YSYEKL come from the germline V gene. Trimming shortened V by 0 bases and J by 6 bases, and 12 bases separated the two germline ends. The CDR3 length is 15 residues. The CDR3 coding sequence is TGCGCCAGCAGCCAAGAGTGGGACACGGGTCAGCCCCAGCATTTT. It codes for CASSQEWDTGQPQHF.

The chain is built from TRBV15 and TRBJ2-7; 10 positions agree with TRBD2. The CDR3 consists of 15 residues. From germline, CDR1 is LNHNV and CDR2 YYDKDF (reference sequence). V lost 1 base, J lost 2 bases, and 2 bases stayed unmatched. The CDR3 spells CATSRAGTSAYEQYF. DNA of the CDR3: TGTGCCACCAGCAGAGCCGGGACTAGCGCCTACGAGCAGTACTTC.

The rearrangement links TRBV5-5 to TRBJ2-1; TRBD2 is a possible D gene (6 bases). The CDR3 runs 17 residues. Trimming took off 0 bases at V and 0 bases at J, with 13 bases between the two ends. CDR1 and CDR2 from the germline V gene are SGHKS and YYEKEE (reference sequence). The CDR3 sequence is CASSLVGGRSSYNEQFF. For the CDR3, the DNA is TGTGCCAGCAGCTTGGTGGGGGGAAGGAGCTCCTACAATGAGCAGTTCTTC.

This chain connects TRBV27 to TRBJ1-4; TRBD1 is a possible D gene (6 bases). Germline CDR1 MNHEY, CDR2 SMNVEV (reference sequence). This CDR3 has 13 amino acids. V was clipped by 9 bases and J by 8 bases, with 16 bases between them. The CDR3: CASRTGSGEKLFF. The CDR3 bases are TGTGCCAGTAGAACAGGGTCGGGAGAAAAACTGTTTTTT.

This clone turned up a few times. The junction differs from germline at one of its ends, possibly a read error. CDR3 nucleotides: TGTGCCAGCAGCTTAGGTGGTAGCGGGGGACCCTACAAGCAGTACTTC. This encodes CASSLGGSGGPYKQYF. This rearrangement joins TRBV7-9 to TRBJ2-7; 9 bases map to TRBD2. Germline V gene sequence: CDR1 SEHNR, CDR2 FQNEAQ (reference sequence). This CDR3 comprises 16 residues. Supplemented by reference TRBV7-9 and TRBJ2-7, the full variable domain reads DTGVSQNPRHKITKRGQNVTFRCDPISEHNRLYWYRQTLGQGPEFLTYFQNEAQLEKSRLLSDRFSAERPKGSFSTLEIQRTEQGDSAMYLCASSLGGSGGPYKQYFGPGTRLTVT.